Sequencing of this T cell receptor (beta chain) was carried out in a study of blood T cell repertoires in COVID-19. Germline V gene data show CDR1 as GTSNPN and CDR2 as SVGIG (reference sequence). This CDR3 region has 18 residues. V was pared by 2 bases and J by 3 bases, with 10 bases of the junction left unmatched. Assay: immunoSEQ multiplex PCR; the TCRdb copy retains only in-frame clones and omits some. The sample records about 280,000 clones, 65% to 90% being singletons. This chain links TRBV30 with TRBJ1-6; 10 nucleotides match TRBD1. The receptor comes from a woman in her 70s with COVID-19, enrolled during active disease. Sequences were obtained from peripheral blood. This chain's CDR3 is CAWSPDEGTGVYNSPLHF. The CDR3 DNA sequence: TGTGCCTGGAGTCCAGACGAGGGGACAGGGGTCTATAATTCACCCCTCCACTTT.